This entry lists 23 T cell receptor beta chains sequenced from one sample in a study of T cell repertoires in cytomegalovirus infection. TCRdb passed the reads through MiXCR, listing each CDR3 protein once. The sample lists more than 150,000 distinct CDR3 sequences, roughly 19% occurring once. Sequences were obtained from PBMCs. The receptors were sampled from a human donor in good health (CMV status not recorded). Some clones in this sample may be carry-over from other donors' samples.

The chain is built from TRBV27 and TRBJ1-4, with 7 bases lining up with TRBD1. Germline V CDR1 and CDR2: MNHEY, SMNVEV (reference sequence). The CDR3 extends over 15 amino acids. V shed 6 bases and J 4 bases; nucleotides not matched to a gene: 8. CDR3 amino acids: CASSPTGSYNEKLFF. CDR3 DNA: TGTGCCAGCAGCCCGACAGGGTCCTATAATGAAAAACTGTTTTTT.

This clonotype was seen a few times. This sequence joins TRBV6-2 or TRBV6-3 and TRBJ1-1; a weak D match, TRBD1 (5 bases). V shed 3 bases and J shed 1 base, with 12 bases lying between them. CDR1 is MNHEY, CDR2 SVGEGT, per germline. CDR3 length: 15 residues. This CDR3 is CASSYDQGRNTEAFF. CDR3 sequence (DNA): TGTGCCAGCAGTTATGACCAGGGTAGGAACACTGAAGCTTTCTTT.

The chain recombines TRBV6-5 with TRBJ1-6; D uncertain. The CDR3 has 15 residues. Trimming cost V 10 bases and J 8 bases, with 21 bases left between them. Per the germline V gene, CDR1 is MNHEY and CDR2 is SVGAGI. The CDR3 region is CATSRRTAADSPLHF. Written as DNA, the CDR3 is TGTGCCACCTCAAGAAGGACGGCAGCAGATTCACCCCTCCACTTT.

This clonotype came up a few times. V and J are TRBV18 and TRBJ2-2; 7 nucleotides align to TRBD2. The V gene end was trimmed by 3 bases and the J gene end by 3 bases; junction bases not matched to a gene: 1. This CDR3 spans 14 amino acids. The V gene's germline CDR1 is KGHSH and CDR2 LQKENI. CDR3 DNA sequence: TGTGCCAGCTCACCGCGGGGGTACACCGGGGAGCTGTTTTTT. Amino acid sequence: CASSPRGYTGELFF.

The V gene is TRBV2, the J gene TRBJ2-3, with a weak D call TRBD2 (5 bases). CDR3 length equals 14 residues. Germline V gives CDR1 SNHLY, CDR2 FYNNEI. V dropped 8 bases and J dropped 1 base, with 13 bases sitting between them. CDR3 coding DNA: TGTGCCAGCTGGGCGGGCCGCGGCACAGATACGCAGTATTTT. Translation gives CASWAGRGTDTQYF.

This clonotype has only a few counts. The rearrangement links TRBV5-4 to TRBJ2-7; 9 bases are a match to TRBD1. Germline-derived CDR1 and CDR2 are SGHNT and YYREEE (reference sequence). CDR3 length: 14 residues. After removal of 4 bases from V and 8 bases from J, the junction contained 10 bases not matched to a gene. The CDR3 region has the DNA TGTGCCAGCAGCCCCAGGGACAGGGCGTACCAGCAGTACTTC. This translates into CASSPRDRAYQQYF.

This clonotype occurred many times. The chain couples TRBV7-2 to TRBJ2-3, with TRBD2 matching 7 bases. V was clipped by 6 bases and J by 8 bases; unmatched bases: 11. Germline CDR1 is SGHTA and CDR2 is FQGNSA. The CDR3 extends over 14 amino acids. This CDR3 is CASRHGLAETTQYF. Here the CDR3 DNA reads TGTGCCAGCAGACACGGCCTAGCGGAGACTACGCAGTATTTT. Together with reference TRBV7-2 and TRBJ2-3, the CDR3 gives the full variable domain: GAGVSQSPSNKVTEKGKDVELRCDPISGHTALYWYRQSLGQGLEFLIYFQGNSAPDKSGLPSDRFSAERTGGSVSTLTIQRTQQEDSAVYLCASRHGLAETTQYFGPGTRLTVL.

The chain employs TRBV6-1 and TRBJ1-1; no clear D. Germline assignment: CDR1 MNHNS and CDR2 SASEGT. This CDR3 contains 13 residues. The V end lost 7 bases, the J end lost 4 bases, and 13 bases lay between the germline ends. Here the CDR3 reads CASKGRLTTEAFF. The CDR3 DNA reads TGTGCCAGCAAGGGCAGACTGACCACTGAAGCTTTCTTT.

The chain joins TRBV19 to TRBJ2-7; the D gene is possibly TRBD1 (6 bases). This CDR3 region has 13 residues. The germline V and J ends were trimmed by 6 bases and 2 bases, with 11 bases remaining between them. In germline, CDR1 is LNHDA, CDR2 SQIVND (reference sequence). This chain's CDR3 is CASRPTGPYEQYF. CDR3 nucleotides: TGTGCCAGTAGGCCGACAGGCCCCTACGAGCAGTACTTC.

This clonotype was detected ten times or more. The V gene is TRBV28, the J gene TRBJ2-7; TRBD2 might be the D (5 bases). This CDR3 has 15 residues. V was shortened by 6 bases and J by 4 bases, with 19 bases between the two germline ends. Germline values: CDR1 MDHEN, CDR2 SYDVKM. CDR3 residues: CASRGLEGFSYEQYF. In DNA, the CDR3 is TGTGCCAGCAGGGGCCTCGAGGGTTTCTCTTACGAGCAGTACTTC.

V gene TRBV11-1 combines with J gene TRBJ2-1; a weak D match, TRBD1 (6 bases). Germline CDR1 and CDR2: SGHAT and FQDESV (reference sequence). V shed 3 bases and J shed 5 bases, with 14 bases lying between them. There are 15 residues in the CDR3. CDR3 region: CASSLDSLVHNEQFF. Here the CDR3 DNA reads TGTGCCAGCAGCTTGGACAGTCTGGTCCACAATGAGCAGTTCTTC.

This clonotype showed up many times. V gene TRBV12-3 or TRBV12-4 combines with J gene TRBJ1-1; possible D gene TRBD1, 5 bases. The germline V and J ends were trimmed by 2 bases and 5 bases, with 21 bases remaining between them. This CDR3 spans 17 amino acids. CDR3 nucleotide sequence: TGTGCCAGCAGTTTATTCAAGGTGGGGACGGTACGGACTGAAGCTTTCTTT. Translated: CASSLFKVGTVRTEAFF.

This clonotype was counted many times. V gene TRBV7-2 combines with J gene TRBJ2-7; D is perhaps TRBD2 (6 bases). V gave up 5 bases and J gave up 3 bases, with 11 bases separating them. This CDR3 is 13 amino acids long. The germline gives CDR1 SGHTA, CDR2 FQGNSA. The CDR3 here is CASSLGGLYEQYF. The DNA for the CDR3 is TGTGCCAGCAGCCTGGGGGGACTCTACGAGCAGTACTTC. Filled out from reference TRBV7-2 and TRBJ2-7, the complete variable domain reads GAGVSQSPSNKVTEKGKDVELRCDPISGHTALYWYRQSLGQGLEFLIYFQGNSAPDKSGLPSDRFSAERTGGSVSTLTIQRTQQEDSAVYLCASSLGGLYEQYFGPGTRLTVT.

In nucleotides, the CDR3 is TGTGCCAGCAGTGATCCCAACGGGAGCTACGAGCAGTACTTC. Protein: CASSDPNGSYEQYF. The V gene is TRBV25-1, the J gene TRBJ2-7; a possible D gene is TRBD2 (6 bases). The CDR3 runs 14 residues. Germline CDR1 and CDR2: MGHDK and SYGVNS. The V end was cut by 3 bases, the J end by 3 bases, with 12 bases between.

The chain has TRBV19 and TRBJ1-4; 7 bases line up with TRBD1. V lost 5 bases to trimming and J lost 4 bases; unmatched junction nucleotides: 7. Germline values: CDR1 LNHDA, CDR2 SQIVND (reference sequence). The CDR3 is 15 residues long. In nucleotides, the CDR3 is TGTGCCAGTAGTCAAGGGACAGCCGGTAATGAAAAACTGTTTTTT. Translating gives CASSQGTAGNEKLFF.

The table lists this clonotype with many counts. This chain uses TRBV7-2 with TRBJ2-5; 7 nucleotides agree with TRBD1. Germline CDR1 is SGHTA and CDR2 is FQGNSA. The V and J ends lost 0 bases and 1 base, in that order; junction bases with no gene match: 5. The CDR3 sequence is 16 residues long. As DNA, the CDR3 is TGTGCCAGCAGCTTAGCCCTGGGACAGTCCCAAGAGACCCAGTACTTC. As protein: CASSLALGQSQETQYF. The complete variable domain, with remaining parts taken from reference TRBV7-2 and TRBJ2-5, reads GAGVSQSPSNKVTEKGKDVELRCDPISGHTALYWYRQSLGQGLEFLIYFQGNSAPDKSGLPSDRFSAERTGGSVSTLTIQRTQQEDSAVYLCASSLALGQSQETQYFGPGTRLLVL.

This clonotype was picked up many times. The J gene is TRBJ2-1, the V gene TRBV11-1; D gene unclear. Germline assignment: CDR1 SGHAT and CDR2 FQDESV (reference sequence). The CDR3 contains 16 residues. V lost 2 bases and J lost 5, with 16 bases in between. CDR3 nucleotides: TGTGCCAGCAGCTTATCTTACAACGTTCCCCACAATGAGCAGTTCTTC. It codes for CASSLSYNVPHNEQFF.

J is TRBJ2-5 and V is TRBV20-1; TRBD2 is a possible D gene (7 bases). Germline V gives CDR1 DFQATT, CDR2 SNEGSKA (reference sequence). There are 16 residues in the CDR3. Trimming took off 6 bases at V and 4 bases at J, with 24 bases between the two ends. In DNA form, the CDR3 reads TGCAGTGCCACTCCCCTAGGGGGGGGGCCTGTAGAGACCCAGTACTTC. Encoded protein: CSATPLGGGPVETQYF.

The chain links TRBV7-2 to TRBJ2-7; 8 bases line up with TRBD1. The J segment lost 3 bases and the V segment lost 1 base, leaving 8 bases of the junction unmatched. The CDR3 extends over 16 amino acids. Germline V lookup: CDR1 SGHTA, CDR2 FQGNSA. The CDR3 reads CASSLVRQGASYEQYF. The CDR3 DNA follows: TGTGCCAGCAGCTTAGTGAGGCAGGGGGCGAGCTACGAGCAGTACTTC. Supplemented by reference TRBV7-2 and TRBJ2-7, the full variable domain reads GAGVSQSPSNKVTEKGKDVELRCDPISGHTALYWYRQSLGQGLEFLIYFQGNSAPDKSGLPSDRFSAERTGGSVSTLTIQRTQQEDSAVYLCASSLVRQGASYEQYFGPGTRLTVT.

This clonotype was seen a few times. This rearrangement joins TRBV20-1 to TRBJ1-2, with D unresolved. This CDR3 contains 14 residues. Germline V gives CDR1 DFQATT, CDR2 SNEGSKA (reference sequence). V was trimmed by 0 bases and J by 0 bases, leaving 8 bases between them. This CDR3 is CSARERAANYGYTF. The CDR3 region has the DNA TGCAGTGCTAGAGAGAGGGCAGCTAACTATGGCTACACCTTC.

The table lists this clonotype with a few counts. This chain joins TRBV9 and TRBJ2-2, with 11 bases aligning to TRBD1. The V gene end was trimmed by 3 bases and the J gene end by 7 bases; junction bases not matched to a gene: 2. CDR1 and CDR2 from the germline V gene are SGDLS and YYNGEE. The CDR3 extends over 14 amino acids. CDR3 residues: CASSGTGGLGELFF. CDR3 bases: TGTGCCAGCAGCGGGACAGGGGGCCTCGGGGAGCTGTTTTTT. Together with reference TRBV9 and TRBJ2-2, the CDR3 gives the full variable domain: DSGVTQTPKHLITATGQRVTLRCSPRSGDLSVYWYQQSLDQGLQFLIQYYNGEERAKGNILERFSAQQFPDLHSELNLSSLELGDSALYFCASSGTGGLGELFFGEGSRLTVL.

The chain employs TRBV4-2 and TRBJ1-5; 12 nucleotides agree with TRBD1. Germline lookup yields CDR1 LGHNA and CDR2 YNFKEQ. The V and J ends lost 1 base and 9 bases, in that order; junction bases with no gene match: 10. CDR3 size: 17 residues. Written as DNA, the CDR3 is TGTGCCAGCAGCCAAGGCCCCGGGACAGGGGGCCTGTGGCCCCAGCATTTT. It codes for CASSQGPGTGGLWPQHF.

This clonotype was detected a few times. CDR3 protein: CASSLRVQGGYEQYF. In DNA, the CDR3 is TGTGCCAGCAGTTTAAGGGTCCAAGGGGGGTACGAGCAGTACTTC. This rearrangement joins TRBV27 to TRBJ2-7; D assignment may be TRBD1 or TRBD2 (6 bases each). V was trimmed by 2 bases and J by 4 bases, leaving 15 bases between them. CDR1 is MNHEY, CDR2 SMNVEV, per germline (reference sequence). This CDR3 has 15 amino acids.